This is a list of T cell receptor beta chains from one sample in a study of CD8 T cells in ankylosing spondylitis. TCRdb fed the 5' RACE reads into MiXCR, producing one record per CDR3 protein. The sample carries more than 600,000 distinct CDR3 sequences, around 19% recorded once. Sequencing input: blood, either unsorted or a sorted T cell fraction (not recorded which). These receptors originate from a male donor with ankylosing spondylitis. Each CDR3 is given with its conserved first and last residue. The D gene is left open where the match is weak. Expanded clones are given a class, and other clones once, few, many or no size at all.

J gene,V gene,clone size,D gene,CDR3 DNA,CDR3 protein
TRBJ2-5,TRBV7-9,NA,TRBD1,TGTGCCAGCAGCCAACAGGGGCAAGAGACCCAGTACTTC,CASSQQGQETQYF
TRBJ1-3,TRBV10-1,few,NA,TGCGCCAGCAGCCCGACAGCCTCTGGAAACACCATATATTTT,CASSPTASGNTIYF
TRBJ1-1,TRBV6-5,few,TRBD1,TGTGCCAGCAGTTATTTAGGACAGGGCGCTGAAGCTTTCTTT,CASSYLGQGAEAFF
TRBJ2-1,TRBV27,few,TRBD1,TGTGCCAGCAGTTTACCCCTGGGCACAGGGGACGGCAATGAGCAGTTCTTC,CASSLPLGTGDGNEQFF
TRBJ2-5,TRBV7-9,NA,TRBD1,TGTGCCAGCACCAAAACGACAGGGGGCGCCGCTGGGGAGACCCAGTACTTC,CASTKTTGGAAGETQYF
TRBJ2-3,TRBV20-1,few,NA,TGCAGTGCTAGAGTGTATCGGCAGGGAGGAGATACGCAGTATTTT,CSARVYRQGGDTQYF
TRBJ2-1,TRBV12-3/TRBV12-4,few,TRBD2,TGTGCCATAACCCCTACCGGGACTAGCGGTTACAATGAGCAGTTCTTC,CAITPTGTSGYNEQFF
TRBJ1-3,TRBV5-5,NA,TRBD1,TGTGCCAGCAGCTTTTTGGACAGGGGGGAACGTTCTGGAAACACCATATATTTT,CASSFLDRGERSGNTIYF
TRBJ2-1,TRBV12-3/TRBV12-4,few,TRBD1,TGTGCCAGCAGTCTCAGGACGGGACAGGGGGCCTACAATGAGCAGTTCTTC,CASSLRTGQGAYNEQFF
TRBJ1-5,TRBV4-1,few,NA,TGCGCCAGCAGCCAAGCTTCGACAGGATATAGCAATCAGCCCCAGCATTTT,CASSQASTGYSNQPQHF
TRBJ2-7,TRBV7-9,few,NA,TGTGCCAGCAGCTTGGGTCAGGGGCCCTTCGAGCAGTACTTC,CASSLGQGPFEQYF
TRBJ2-5,TRBV6-6,NA,NA,TGTGCCAGCAGTTACCTGGGGTCCCAGACCCAGTACTTC,CASSYLGSQTQYF
TRBJ1-5,TRBV25-1,few,TRBD1,TGTGCCAGCAGCGGGACAGATGGACCCCTGTTGCATTTT,CASSGTDGPLLHF
TRBJ2-3,TRBV15,NA,NA,TGTGCCACCAGCCCCACTAGTCTCACAGATACGCAGTATTTT,CATSPTSLTDTQYF
TRBJ2-2,TRBV12-3/TRBV12-4,many,NA,TGTGCCAGCAGTTTAGCGAAGGGGATAACCGGGGAGCTGTTTTTT,CASSLAKGITGELFF
TRBJ2-1,TRBV6-5,NA,NA,TGTGCCAGCAGTTACGGGCTAGGTGCCTACAATGAGCAGTTCTTC,CASSYGLGAYNEQFF
TRBJ2-1,TRBV20-1,few,TRBD2,TGCAGTGCTGTCCCGGGACTAGCGGGGGTCACCTACAATGAGCAGTTCTTC,CSAVPGLAGVTYNEQFF
TRBJ2-2,TRBV6-2/TRBV6-3,NA,TRBD2,TGTGCCAGCAGTTCTATCGCGGGGACTAGCAGGACCGGGGAGCTGTTTTTT,CASSSIAGTSRTGELFF
TRBJ2-5,TRBV5-5,NA,TRBD2,TGTGCCAGCAGCTTCTCGGGACTAGCGGGCCAGGAGACCCAGTACTTC,CASSFSGLAGQETQYF
TRBJ2-1,TRBV29-1,NA,NA,TGCAGTAGAGTTGTGAGGGAATACAATGAGCAGTTCTTC,CSRVVREYNEQFF
TRBJ2-6,TRBV5-4,NA,TRBD1,TGTGCCAGCAGCAGCGGACAGGGCTCTGGGGCCAACGTCCTGACTTTC,CASSSGQGSGANVLTF
TRBJ2-4,TRBV9,many,NA,TGTGCCAGCAGCGTAGGCTCCCAAGCCAAAAACATTCAGTACTTC,CASSVGSQAKNIQYF